The 25 T cell receptor beta chains below come from one sample, sequenced in a study of T cells in Graves' hyperthyroidism and ophthalmopathy. TCR beta CDR3 sequences were amplified from RNA transcripts. First-round RT-PCR with HTBI primers amplified the TCR CDR3 region. TCRdb processed the multiplex PCR reads anew with MiXCR; each CDR3 protein has one entry. The sample has a few hundred thousand distinct CDR3 sequences, 15% to 20% seen once. The sample consisted of blood. The source is a woman aged 55-69 years with Graves' ophthalmopathy.

In this sample, this clonotype turned up once. The rearrangement uses TRBV2 and TRBJ1-2; D is perhaps TRBD1 (5 bases). The CDR3 sequence is 16 residues long. The germline V and J ends were trimmed by 4 bases and 3 bases, with 18 bases remaining between them. Germline assignment: CDR1 SNHLY and CDR2 FYNNEI. In DNA form, the CDR3 reads TGTGCCAGCAGTGTGTCGGCGGGGGGATTAGACTATGGCTACACCTTC. It yields the protein CASSVSAGGLDYGYTF. Combining the CDR3 with reference TRBV2 and TRBJ1-2 gives the whole variable domain EPEVTQTPSHQVTQMGQEVILRCVPISNHLYFYWYRQILGQKVEFLVSFYNNEISEKSEIFDDQFSVERPDGSNFTLKIRSTKLEDSAMYFCASSVSAGGLDYGYTFGSGTRLTVV.

As regards this clonotype: A clone one base away is much larger, so this may be a read error. This chain connects TRBV7-2 to TRBJ2-2, with a weak D call TRBD1 (7 bases). CDR1 and CDR2 from the germline V gene are SGHTA and FQGNSA. The CDR3 runs to 16 residues. The CDR3 protein is CASSLVGGQYTRELFF. The CDR3 region has the DNA TGTGCCAGCAGCTTAGTGGGGGGACAGTACACCCGGGAGCTGTTTTTT.

This clonotype appeared many times. This chain uses TRBV20-1 with TRBJ1-6, with unresolved D. The V end was cut by 7 bases, the J end by 8 bases, with 12 bases between. The CDR3 is 12 residues long. The germline V gene encodes CDR1 DFQATT and CDR2 SNEGSKA (reference sequence). As DNA, the CDR3 is TGCAGTGTGACTAGCGGGGATTCACCCCTCCACTTT. This translates into CSVTSGDSPLHF.

This clonotype was counted at least ten times. The chain uses TRBV6-1 and TRBJ2-7; D may correspond to TRBD1 or TRBD2 (5 bases each). The V gene lost 5 bases and the J gene lost 1 base, with 12 bases spanning the gap. The length of the CDR3 is 14 residues. Germline V gene lookup returns CDR1 MNHNS and CDR2 SASEGT. CDR3 nucleotide sequence: TGTGCCAGCAGTAAACGGGACCGATCCTACGAGCAGTACTTC. It translates to CASSKRDRSYEQYF.

This clonotype has at least ten counts. V and J are TRBV27 and TRBJ2-3, with D maybe TRBD2 (5 bases). With 3 bases removed from V and 1 base from J, the gap between germline ends came to 8 bases. CDR3 length: 14 amino acids. Per germline, CDR1 MNHEY and CDR2 SMNVEV (reference sequence). In DNA, the CDR3 is TGTGCCAGCAGTTTGAAGGAGGGCACAGATACGCAGTATTTT. It yields the protein CASSLKEGTDTQYF.

The chain links TRBV3-1 to TRBJ1-3, with TRBD1 matching 7 bases. The CDR3 sequence is 18 residues long. V dropped 2 bases and J dropped 2; count of bases not matched to a gene: 12. Germline-derived CDR1 and CDR2 are LGHDT and YNNKEL (reference sequence). The CDR3 DNA is TGTGCCAGCAGCCAATTCGGCCCGCGGCAGGGGGCTGGAAACACCATATATTTT. It is translated as CASSQFGPRQGAGNTIYF.

This clonotype was detected only a few times. The chain uses TRBV16 and TRBJ2-3, with D possibly being TRBD2 (5 bases). V shed 4 bases and J shed 4 bases, with 12 bases lying between them. The V gene's germline CDR1 is KGHSY and CDR2 FQNENV. CDR3 size: 14 residues. Here the CDR3 DNA reads TGTGCCAGCAGCCGACAATTGAGGGCAGATACGCAGTATTTT. This translates into CASSRQLRADTQYF.

This clonotype was counted between two and nine times. The chain joins TRBV20-1 to TRBJ1-4, with D hard to call. The germline V gene has CDR1 DFQATT and CDR2 SNEGSKA (reference sequence). Trimming stripped 6 bases from V and 0 bases from J, with 8 bases between. The CDR3 consists of 13 residues. The CDR3 spells CSAPFTTNEKLFF. In DNA form, the CDR3 reads TGCAGTGCCCCATTCACAACTAATGAAAAACTGTTTTTT.

The chain couples TRBV5-1 to TRBJ2-1, with 15 positions matching TRBD2. This CDR3 is 17 amino acids long. Germline CDR1 SGHRS, CDR2 YFSETQ. Trimming removed 3 bases from V and 5 bases from J; junction bases left unmatched: 6. In DNA, the CDR3 is TGCGCCAGCAGCTCAGGACTAGCGGGGGGGAACCACAATGAGCAGTTCTTC. Its protein is CASSSGLAGGNHNEQFF.

This clonotype came up many times. The rearrangement links TRBV12-3 or TRBV12-4 to TRBJ1-5; TRBD1 matches at 9 bases. Trimming at V came to 5 bases and at J to 0 bases, leaving 8 bases not matched to a gene. This CDR3 spans 17 amino acids. The CDR3 sequence is CASSTQQGADSNQPQHF. The CDR3 nucleotides are TGTGCCAGCAGTACCCAACAGGGGGCGGATAGCAATCAGCCCCAGCATTTT.

The sample holds a few counts of this clonotype. CDR3 protein: CASTRTDYGYTF. In DNA, the CDR3 is TGTGCCAGTACGAGGACAGACTATGGCTACACCTTC. The chain has TRBV19 and TRBJ1-2, with D possibly matching TRBD1 (6 bases). V lost 7 bases to trimming and J lost 3 bases, with 9 bases between them. This CDR3 is built from 12 residues. Germline loops: CDR1 LNHDA, CDR2 SQIVND (reference sequence).

This sequence joins TRBV20-1 and TRBJ2-7; tentative D call: TRBD1 (5 bases). V shed 6 bases and J shed 3 bases, with 15 bases lying between them. The germline gives CDR1 DFQATT, CDR2 SNEGSKA (reference sequence). The CDR3 loop spans 13 amino acids. The chain's CDR3 is CSASQGLDYEQYF. CDR3 DNA: TGCAGTGCCTCCCAGGGTTTAGACTACGAGCAGTACTTC.

This clonotype was observed at least ten times. J is TRBJ2-7 and V is TRBV2; tentatively, D is TRBD2 (5 bases). Germline loops: CDR1 SNHLY, CDR2 FYNNEI. The CDR3 is 14 residues long. V lost 6 bases to trimming and J lost 3 bases, with 15 bases between them. This CDR3 reads CASRSGLVFYEQYF. CDR3 nucleotides: TGTGCCAGCAGGTCGGGGTTGGTTTTCTACGAGCAGTACTTC.

This clonotype has ten or more counts. The rearrangement links TRBV11-3 to TRBJ2-3, with a weak D call TRBD2 (6 bases). This CDR3 contains 13 residues. The V gene lost 5 bases and the J gene lost 5 bases, with 11 bases spanning the gap. Looked up from germline, CDR1 is SGHNT and CDR2 is YENEEA. The CDR3 spells CASSGTAGDTQYF. Here the CDR3 DNA reads TGTGCCAGCAGCGGTACAGCGGGAGATACGCAGTATTTT.

This clonotype was observed at least ten times. The V call is TRBV7-2, the J call TRBJ1-1; D is ambiguous. CDR1 and CDR2 from the germline V gene are SGHTA and FQGNSA. V was pared by 2 bases and J by 2 bases, with 6 bases between. This CDR3 region has 13 residues. Written as DNA, the CDR3 is TGTGCCAGCAGCTTAACGACTAACACTGAAGCTTTCTTT. It yields the protein CASSLTTNTEAFF.

This rearrangement joins TRBV6-1 to TRBJ1-5, with D unresolved. The V end lost 2 bases, the J end lost 4 bases, and 15 bases lay between the germline ends. The CDR3 totals 16 residues. The germline V gene has CDR1 MNHNS and CDR2 SASEGT. CDR3 bases: TGTGCCAGCAGTGAAAGGAGCATTGCCCTTAATCAGCCCCAGCATTTT. It codes for CASSERSIALNQPQHF.

V and J are TRBV27 and TRBJ2-7; D gene ambiguous. The CDR3 is 13 residues long. V was shortened by 8 bases and J by 3 bases, with 14 bases between the two germline ends. CDR1 is MNHEY and CDR2 is SMNVEV in the germline V gene (reference sequence). DNA for the CDR3: TGTGCCAGCTACGCCCCCACCAACTACGAGCAGTACTTC. It translates to CASYAPTNYEQYF.

The chain combines TRBV4-2 with TRBJ2-5; 8 bases match TRBD2. Germline V lookup: CDR1 LGHNA, CDR2 YNFKEQ. This CDR3 is built from 17 residues. V gave up 0 bases and J gave up 3 bases; unmatched junction bases: 9. The CDR3 loop reads CASSQDGTSGEEETQYF. CDR3 DNA: TGTGCCAGCAGCCAAGATGGGACTAGTGGGGAAGAAGAGACCCAGTACTTC.

This clonotype was seen repeatedly, ten times or more. CDR3 residues: CASSYNRGHGELFF. The CDR3 coding sequence is TGTGCCAGCAGTTATAACAGGGGTCACGGGGAGCTGTTTTTT. V is TRBV3-1 and J is TRBJ2-2; TRBD1 matches 7 bases. Germline assignment: CDR1 LGHDT and CDR2 YNNKEL (reference sequence). There are 14 residues in the CDR3. V gave up 6 bases and J gave up 7 bases; unmatched junction bases: 8.

This clonotype has ten or more counts. The chain carries TRBV12-3 or TRBV12-4 and TRBJ1-5, with 7 positions matching TRBD1. The junction had 7 bases not matched to a gene; V was cut back by 5 bases and J by 0 bases. The CDR3 length is 16 residues. Written as DNA, the CDR3 is TGTGCCAGCAGTGCGACTACAGGGGTTAGCAATCAGCCCCAGCATTTT. Translated, it gives CASSATTGVSNQPQHF.

Points on this clonotype: At one end the junction does not follow the germline gene, possibly because of a read error. The V gene is TRBV28, the J gene TRBJ1-1; TRBD1 matches at 8 bases. Germline V CDR1 and CDR2: MDHEN, SYDVKM. The CDR3 covers 15 residues. Here the CDR3 reads CASRLTGALNTEAFF. The CDR3 coding sequence is TGTGCCAGCCGTTTGACAGGGGCATTGAACACTGAAGCTTTCTTT.

This clonotype has ten or more counts. V usage is TRBV7-2 and J usage is TRBJ2-1, with 9 bases matching TRBD2. This CDR3 region has 17 residues. J was trimmed by 2 bases and V by 5 bases; bases with no gene match: 10. Germline CDR1 SGHTA, CDR2 FQGNSA. CDR3 DNA: TGTGCCAGCAGCCCTACCTTAGCGGGGGTGACCTACAATGAGCAGTTCTTC. The encoded protein is CASSPTLAGVTYNEQFF.

This clonotype has ten or more counts. The chain couples TRBV7-2 to TRBJ1-3; tentatively, D is TRBD1 (5 bases). The CDR3 totals 15 residues. Trimming took 5 bases from V and 0 from J, leaving 11 bases between them. The V gene's germline CDR1 is SGHTA and CDR2 FQGNSA. The CDR3 nucleotides read TGTGCCAGCAGCCGGGACGGAAGCTCTGGAAACACCATATATTTT. Encoded protein: CASSRDGSSGNTIYF.

This clonotype showed up many times. The gene calls are TRBV28 and TRBJ2-7, with 10 bases fitting TRBD2. This CDR3 spans 14 amino acids. Trimming at V came to 6 bases and at J to 4 bases, leaving 6 bases not matched to a gene. CDR1 MDHEN and CDR2 SYDVKM come from the germline V gene. In nucleotides, the CDR3 is TGTGCCAGCAGCTCAGGACTAGCGGCATACGAGCAGTACTTC. As protein: CASSSGLAAYEQYF.

A few counts support this clonotype. A clone one base away is much larger, so this may be a read error. The V and J genes are TRBV12-3 or TRBV12-4 and TRBJ2-5; unclear D gene. This CDR3 is built from 14 residues. The CDR3 sequence is CVSSLPLQEETQYF. Here the CDR3 DNA reads TGTGTCAGCAGCCTGCCCCTCCAGGAAGAGACCCAGTACTTC.